The 8 T cell receptor beta chains in this list originate from one sample, sequenced in a study of blood T cell repertoires in COVID-19. Sequencing used immunoSEQ multiplex PCR; TCRdb keeps in-frame clones, though not all of them. The sample yields around 270,000 clones, roughly nine tenths seen once. The sequenced material came from peripheral blood. These receptors were collected from a man aged 55 to 70 who had recovered from COVID-19.

The chain joins TRBV18 to TRBJ1-2, with D possibly matching TRBD1 (6 bases). The CDR3 covers 15 residues. Trimming cost V 3 bases and J 0 bases, with 11 bases left between them. Germline loops: CDR1 KGHSH, CDR2 LQKENI. CDR3 sequence reads: CASSPSRGSNYGYTF. DNA of the CDR3: TGTGCCAGCTCACCCTCCAGGGGCTCTAACTATGGCTACACCTTC.

The CDR3: CASSIKTGLEPQHF. DNA for the CDR3: TGTGCCAGTAGTATAAAGACAGGGCTTGAGCCCCAGCATTTT. V and J are TRBV19 and TRBJ1-5; 7 nucleotides line up with TRBD1. The germline V gene has CDR1 LNHDA and CDR2 SQIVND (reference sequence). The CDR3 is 14 amino acids. V dropped 2 bases and J dropped 8; count of bases not matched to a gene: 6.

The V and J genes are TRBV9 and TRBJ1-1, with a tentative D call TRBD1 (6 bases). Trimming shortened V by 3 bases and J by 1 base, and 19 bases separated the two germline ends. CDR1 SGDLS and CDR2 YYNGEE come from the germline V gene. The CDR3 runs to 17 residues. CDR3 amino acids: CASSASGQGTPNTEAFF. Here the CDR3 DNA reads TGTGCCAGCAGCGCCTCTGGGCAGGGGACGCCGAACACTGAAGCTTTCTTT.

The genes are TRBV29-1 and TRBJ1-2; D is undetermined. The CDR3 has 12 amino acids. The V end was cut by 4 bases, the J end by 2 bases, with 8 bases between. Germline values: CDR1 SQVTM, CDR2 ANQGSEA. The CDR3 nucleotides read TGCAGCGTTGGCCGACTGAACTATGGCTACACCTTC. Amino acid sequence: CSVGRLNYGYTF.

A word on this clone: Other DNA sequences in this specimen translate into the identical CDR3. The J gene is TRBJ1-1, the V gene TRBV6-5; weak D call: TRBD1 (6 bases). The CDR3 has 12 residues. CDR1 is MNHEY, CDR2 SVGAGI, per germline. V lost 0 bases and J 7 bases, leaving 6 bases between the germline ends. As DNA, the CDR3 is TGTGCCAGCAGTTACTCGACAGGTGAAGCTTTCTTT. It yields the protein CASSYSTGEAFF.

At least ten counts were recorded for this clone. The rearrangement links TRBV18 to TRBJ1-2; weak D call: TRBD1 (5 bases). Germline V gives CDR1 KGHSH, CDR2 LQKENI. Trimming cost V 2 bases and J 5 bases, with 12 bases left between them. There are 14 residues in the CDR3. The CDR3 DNA reads TGTGCCAGCTCACCATTGGACATTGATTATGGCTACACCTTC. Residues: CASSPLDIDYGYTF.

The J gene is TRBJ2-2, the V gene TRBV5-6; 8 bases agree with TRBD1. After removal of 4 bases from V and 5 bases from J, the junction contained 19 bases not matched to a gene. There are 19 residues in the CDR3. Germline lookup yields CDR1 SGHDT and CDR2 YYEEEE. The CDR3, as DNA: TGTGCCAGCAGCCCCAAGACGGCAGGGGGCGTTTATGGAACCGGGGAGCTGTTTTTT. Its protein product is CASSPKTAGGVYGTGELFF.

As regards this clone: A single base separates this from a much larger clone, so it may be a read error. V is TRBV19 and J is TRBJ2-3, with 7 nucleotides matching TRBD2. The length of the CDR3 is 14 residues. After removal of 5 bases from V and 0 bases from J, the junction contained 2 bases not matched to a gene. Germline V gene data show CDR1 as LNHDA and CDR2 as SQIVND (reference sequence). The DNA for the CDR3 is TGTGCCAGTAGTGACGGGGGGAGCACAGATACGCAGTATTTT. It encodes CASSDGGSTDTQYF.